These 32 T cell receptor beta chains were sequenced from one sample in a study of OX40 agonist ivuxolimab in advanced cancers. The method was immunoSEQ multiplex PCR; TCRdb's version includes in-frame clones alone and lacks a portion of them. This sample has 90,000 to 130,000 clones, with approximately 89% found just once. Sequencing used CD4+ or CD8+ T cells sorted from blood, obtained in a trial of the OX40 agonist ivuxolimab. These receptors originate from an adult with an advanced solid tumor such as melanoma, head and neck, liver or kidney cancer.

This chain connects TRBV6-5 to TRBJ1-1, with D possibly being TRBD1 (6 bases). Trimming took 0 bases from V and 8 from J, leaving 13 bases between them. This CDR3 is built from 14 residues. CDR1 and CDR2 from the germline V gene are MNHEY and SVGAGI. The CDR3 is CASSYSFDRREAFF. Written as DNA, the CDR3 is TGTGCCAGCAGTTACTCGTTTGACAGGAGAGAAGCTTTCTTT.

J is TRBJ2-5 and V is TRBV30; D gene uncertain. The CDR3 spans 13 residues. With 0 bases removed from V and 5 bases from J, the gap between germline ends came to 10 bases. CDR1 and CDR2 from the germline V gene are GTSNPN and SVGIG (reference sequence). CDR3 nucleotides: TGTGCCTGGAGTGTAATGTATCCGGAGACCCAGTACTTC. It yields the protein CAWSVMYPETQYF.

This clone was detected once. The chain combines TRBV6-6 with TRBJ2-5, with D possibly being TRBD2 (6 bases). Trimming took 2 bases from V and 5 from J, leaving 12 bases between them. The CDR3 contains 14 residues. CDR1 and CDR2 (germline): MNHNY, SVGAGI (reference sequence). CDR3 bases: TGTGCCAGCAGTTACGAGGAGGGACGGGAGACCCAGTACTTC. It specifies CASSYEEGRETQYF.

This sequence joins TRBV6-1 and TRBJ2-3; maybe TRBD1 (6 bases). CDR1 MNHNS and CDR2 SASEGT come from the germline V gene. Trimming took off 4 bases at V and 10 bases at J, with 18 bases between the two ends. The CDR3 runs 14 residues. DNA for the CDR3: TGTGCCAGCAGTGCCCCGACGGGACACTCAGCGCAGTATTTT. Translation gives CASSAPTGHSAQYF.

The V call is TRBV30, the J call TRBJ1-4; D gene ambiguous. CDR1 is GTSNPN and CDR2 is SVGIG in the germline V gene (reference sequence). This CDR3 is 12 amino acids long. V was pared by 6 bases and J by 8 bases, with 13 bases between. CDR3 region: CACQDDREKLFF. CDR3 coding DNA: TGTGCCTGTCAGGACGACCGGGAAAAACTGTTTTTT.

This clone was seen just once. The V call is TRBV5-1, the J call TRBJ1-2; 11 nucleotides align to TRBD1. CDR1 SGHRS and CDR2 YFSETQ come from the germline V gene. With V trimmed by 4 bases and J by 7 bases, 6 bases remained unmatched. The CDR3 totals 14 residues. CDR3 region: CASSAGTGGSGYTF. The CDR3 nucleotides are TGCGCCAGCAGCGCCGGGACAGGGGGTTCTGGCTACACCTTC.

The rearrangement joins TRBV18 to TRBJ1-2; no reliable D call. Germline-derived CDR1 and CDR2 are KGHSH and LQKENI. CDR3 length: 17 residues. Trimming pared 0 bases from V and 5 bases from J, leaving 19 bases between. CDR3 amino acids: CASSPPIGPNGLYGYTF. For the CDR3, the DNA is TGTGCCAGCTCACCACCGATTGGGCCCAACGGACTATATGGCTACACCTTC.

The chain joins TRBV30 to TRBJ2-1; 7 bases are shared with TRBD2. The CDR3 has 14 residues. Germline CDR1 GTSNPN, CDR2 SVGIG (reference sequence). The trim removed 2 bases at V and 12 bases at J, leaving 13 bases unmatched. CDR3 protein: CAWSYLRAASGQFF. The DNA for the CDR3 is TGTGCCTGGAGTTATTTAAGGGCGGCTAGCGGGCAGTTCTTC.

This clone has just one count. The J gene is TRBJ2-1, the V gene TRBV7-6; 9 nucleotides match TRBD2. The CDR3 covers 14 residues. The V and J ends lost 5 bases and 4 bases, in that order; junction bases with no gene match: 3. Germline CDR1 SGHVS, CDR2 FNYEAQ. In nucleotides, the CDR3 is TGTGCCAGCAGCCCCCTAGCGGGGTACAATGAGCAGTTCTTC. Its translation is CASSPLAGYNEQFF.

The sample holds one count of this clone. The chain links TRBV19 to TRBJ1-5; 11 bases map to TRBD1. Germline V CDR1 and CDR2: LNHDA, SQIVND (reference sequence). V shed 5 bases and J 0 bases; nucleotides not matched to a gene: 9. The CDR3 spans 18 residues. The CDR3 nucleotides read TGTGCCAGTAGTCTCTGGACAGGGGGCCAATATAGCAATCAGCCCCAGCATTTT. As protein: CASSLWTGGQYSNQPQHF.

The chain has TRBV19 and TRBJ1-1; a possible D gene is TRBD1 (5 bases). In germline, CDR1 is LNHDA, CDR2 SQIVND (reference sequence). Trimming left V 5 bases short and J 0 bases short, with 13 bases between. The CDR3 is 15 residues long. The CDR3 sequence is CASSFRQSMNTEAFF. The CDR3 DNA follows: TGTGCCAGTAGTTTCCGACAGAGTATGAACACTGAAGCTTTCTTT.

In DNA, the CDR3 is TGTGCCAGCAGCTTAAATTTTGCCGGGACCCTCTCCTACGAGCAGTACTTC. Amino acids: CASSLNFAGTLSYEQYF. This chain connects TRBV11-2 to TRBJ2-7; D could derive from TRBD1 or TRBD2 (5 bases each). The length of the CDR3 is 17 residues. CDR1 is SGHAT, CDR2 FQNNGV, per germline. Between the trimmed V and J ends, which lost 2 bases and 0 bases, there was a span of 17 bases.

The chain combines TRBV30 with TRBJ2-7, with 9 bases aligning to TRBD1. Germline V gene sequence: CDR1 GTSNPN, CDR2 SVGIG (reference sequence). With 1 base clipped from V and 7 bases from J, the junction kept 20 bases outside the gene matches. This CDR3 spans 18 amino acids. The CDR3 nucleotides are TGTGCCTGGAGTGGGGGTACCCCCGGGACAGGGAGGATCCTGGAGCAGTACTTC. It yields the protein CAWSGGTPGTGRILEQYF.

The CDR3 DNA reads as TGTGCCAGTAGTACCCCCCCCGACGGATCTTATGGCTACACCTTC. It yields the protein CASSTPPDGSYGYTF. The chain couples TRBV19 to TRBJ1-2; D unresolved. The CDR3 runs to 15 residues. Between the trimmed V and J ends, which lost 4 bases and 5 bases, there was a span of 17 bases. Germline V lookup: CDR1 LNHDA, CDR2 SQIVND (reference sequence).

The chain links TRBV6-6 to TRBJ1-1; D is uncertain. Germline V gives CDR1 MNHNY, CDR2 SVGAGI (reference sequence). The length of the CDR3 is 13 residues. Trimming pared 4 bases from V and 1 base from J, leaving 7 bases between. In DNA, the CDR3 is TGTGCCAGCAGTTCCCCAGGGAACACTGAAGCTTTCTTT. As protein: CASSSPGNTEAFF.

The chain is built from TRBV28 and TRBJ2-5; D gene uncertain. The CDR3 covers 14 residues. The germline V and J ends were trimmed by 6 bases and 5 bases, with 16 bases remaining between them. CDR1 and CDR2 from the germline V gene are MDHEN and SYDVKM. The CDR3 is CASSPLVVRETQYF. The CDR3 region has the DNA TGTGCCAGCAGCCCCCTTGTCGTCCGGGAGACCCAGTACTTC. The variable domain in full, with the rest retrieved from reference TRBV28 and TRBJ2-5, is DVKVTQSSRYLVKRTGEKVFLECVQDMDHENMFWYRQDPGLGLRLIYFSYDVKMKEKGDIPEGYSVSREKKERFSLILESASTNQTSMYLCASSPLVVRETQYFGPGTRLLVL.

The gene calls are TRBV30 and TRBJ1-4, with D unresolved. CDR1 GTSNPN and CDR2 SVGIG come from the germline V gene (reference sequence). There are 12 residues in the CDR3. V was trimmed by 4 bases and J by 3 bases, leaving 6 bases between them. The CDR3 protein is CAWTGPNEKLFF. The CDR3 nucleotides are TGTGCCTGGACAGGACCTAATGAAAAACTGTTTTTT.

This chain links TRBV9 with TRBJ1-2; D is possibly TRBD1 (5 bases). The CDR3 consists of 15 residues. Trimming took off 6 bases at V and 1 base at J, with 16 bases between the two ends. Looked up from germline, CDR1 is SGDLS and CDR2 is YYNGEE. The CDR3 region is CASKSGQGYNYGYTF. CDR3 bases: TGTGCCAGCAAGTCAGGACAAGGGTATAACTATGGCTACACCTTC.

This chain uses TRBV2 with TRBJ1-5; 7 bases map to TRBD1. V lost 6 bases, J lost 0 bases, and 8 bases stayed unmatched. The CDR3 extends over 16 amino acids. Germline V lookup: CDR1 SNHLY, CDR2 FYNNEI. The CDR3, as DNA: TGTGCCAGCAGAGGAAGGGGGCAGCATAGCAATCAGCCCCAGCATTTT. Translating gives CASRGRGQHSNQPQHF.

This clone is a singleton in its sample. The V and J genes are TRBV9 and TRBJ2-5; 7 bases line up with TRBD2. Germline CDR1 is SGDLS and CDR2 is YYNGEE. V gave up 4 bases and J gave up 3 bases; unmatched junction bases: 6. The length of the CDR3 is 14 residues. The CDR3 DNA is TGTGCCAGCAGCCCCAGCGGGGTGAAAGAGACCCAGTACTTC. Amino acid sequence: CASSPSGVKETQYF.

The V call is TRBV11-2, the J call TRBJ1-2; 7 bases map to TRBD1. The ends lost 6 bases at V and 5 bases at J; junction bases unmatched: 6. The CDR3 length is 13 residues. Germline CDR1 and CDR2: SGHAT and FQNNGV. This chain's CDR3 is CASSSTGRYGYTF. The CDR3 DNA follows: TGTGCCAGCAGTTCGACAGGGAGATATGGCTACACCTTC.

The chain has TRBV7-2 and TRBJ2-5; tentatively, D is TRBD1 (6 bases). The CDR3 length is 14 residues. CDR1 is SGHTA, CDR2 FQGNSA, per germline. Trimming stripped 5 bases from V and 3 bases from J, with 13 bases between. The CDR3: CASSLLSGEETQYF. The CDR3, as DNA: TGTGCCAGCAGCCTCCTGTCAGGGGAAGAGACCCAGTACTTC.

The CDR3 spells CASSPRQYGYTF. CDR3 DNA: TGTGCCAGCAGTCCCAGACAGTATGGCTACACCTTC. The chain employs TRBV2 and TRBJ1-2; tentative D call: TRBD1 (5 bases). CDR3 size: 12 residues. Trimming removed 5 bases at V and 5 bases at J, with 9 bases between. Per the germline V gene, CDR1 is SNHLY and CDR2 is FYNNEI.

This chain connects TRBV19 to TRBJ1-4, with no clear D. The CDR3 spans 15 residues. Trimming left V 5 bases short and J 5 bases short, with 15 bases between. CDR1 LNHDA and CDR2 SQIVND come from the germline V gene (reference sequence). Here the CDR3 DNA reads TGTGCCAGTAGTGCCATGACTGCCCTAAATGAAAAACTGTTTTTT. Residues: CASSAMTALNEKLFF. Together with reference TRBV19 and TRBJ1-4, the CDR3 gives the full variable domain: DGGITQSPKYLFRKEGQNVTLSCEQNLNHDAMYWYRQDPGQGLRLIYYSQIVNDFQKGDIAEGYSVSREKKESFPLTVTSAQKNPTAFYLCASSAMTALNEKLFFGSGTQLSVL.

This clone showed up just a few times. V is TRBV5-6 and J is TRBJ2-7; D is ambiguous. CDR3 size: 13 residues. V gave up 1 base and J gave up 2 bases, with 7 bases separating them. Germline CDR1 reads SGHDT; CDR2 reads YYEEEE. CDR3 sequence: CASSLRIPYEQYF. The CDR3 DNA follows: TGTGCCAGCAGCTTGAGGATCCCCTACGAGCAGTACTTC.

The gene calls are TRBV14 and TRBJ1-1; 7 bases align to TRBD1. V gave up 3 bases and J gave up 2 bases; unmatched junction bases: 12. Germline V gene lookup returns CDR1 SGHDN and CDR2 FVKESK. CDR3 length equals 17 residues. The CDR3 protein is CASSHLGGDRANTEAFF. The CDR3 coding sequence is TGTGCCAGCAGCCATTTAGGGGGTGACAGGGCCAACACTGAAGCTTTCTTT.

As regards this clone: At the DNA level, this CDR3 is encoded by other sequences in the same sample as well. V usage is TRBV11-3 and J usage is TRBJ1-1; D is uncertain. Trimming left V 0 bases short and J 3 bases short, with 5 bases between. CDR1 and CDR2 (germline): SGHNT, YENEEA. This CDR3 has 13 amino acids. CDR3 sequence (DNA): TGTGCCAGCAGCTTAGAAGGCGACACTGAAGCTTTCTTT. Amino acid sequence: CASSLEGDTEAFF.

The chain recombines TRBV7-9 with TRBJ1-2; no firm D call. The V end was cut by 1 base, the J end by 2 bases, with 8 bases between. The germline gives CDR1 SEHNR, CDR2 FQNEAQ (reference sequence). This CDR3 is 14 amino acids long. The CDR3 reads CASSLGTANYGYTF. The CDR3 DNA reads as TGTGCCAGCAGCTTAGGGACGGCGAACTATGGCTACACCTTC. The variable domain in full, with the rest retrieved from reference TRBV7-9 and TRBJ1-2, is DTGVSQNPRHKITKRGQNVTFRCDPISEHNRLYWYRQTLGQGPEFLTYFQNEAQLEKSRLLSDRFSAERPKGSFSTLEIQRTEQGDSAMYLCASSLGTANYGYTFGSGTRLTVV.

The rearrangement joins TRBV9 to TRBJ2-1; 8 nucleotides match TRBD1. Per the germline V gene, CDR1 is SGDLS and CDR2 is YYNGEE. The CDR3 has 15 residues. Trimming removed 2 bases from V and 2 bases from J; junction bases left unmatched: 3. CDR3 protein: CASSVGTGTYNEQFF. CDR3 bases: TGTGCCAGCAGCGTCGGGACAGGCACCTACAATGAGCAGTTCTTC.

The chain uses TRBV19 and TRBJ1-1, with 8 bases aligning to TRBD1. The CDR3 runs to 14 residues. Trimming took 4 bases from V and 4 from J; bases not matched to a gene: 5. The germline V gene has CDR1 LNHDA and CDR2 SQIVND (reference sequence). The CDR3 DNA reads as TGTGCCAGTAGTAGACAGGGGTGGGGCACTGAAGCTTTCTTT. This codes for CASSRQGWGTEAFF.

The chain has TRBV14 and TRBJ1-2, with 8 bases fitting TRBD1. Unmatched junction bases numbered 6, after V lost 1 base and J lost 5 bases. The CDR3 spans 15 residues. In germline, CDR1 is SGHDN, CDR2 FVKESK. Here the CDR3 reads CASSQATGAMYGYTF. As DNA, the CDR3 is TGTGCCAGCAGCCAAGCGACAGGGGCGATGTATGGCTACACCTTC.

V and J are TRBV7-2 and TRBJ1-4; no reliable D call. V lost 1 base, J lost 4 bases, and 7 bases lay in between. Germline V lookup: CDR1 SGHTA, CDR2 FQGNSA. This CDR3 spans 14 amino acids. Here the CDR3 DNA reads TGTGCCAGCAGCTTAGTCGGGAGTAATGAAAAACTGTTTTTT. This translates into CASSLVGSNEKLFF. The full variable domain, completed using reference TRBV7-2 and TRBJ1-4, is GAGVSQSPSNKVTEKGKDVELRCDPISGHTALYWYRQSLGQGLEFLIYFQGNSAPDKSGLPSDRFSAERTGGSVSTLTIQRTQQEDSAVYLCASSLVGSNEKLFFGSGTQLSVL.